A selection of T cell receptor beta chains follows, all from one sample in a study of Graves' ophthalmopathy and Graves' hyperthyroidism. From the multiplex PCR reads, TCRdb called clonotypes with MiXCR, one entry per CDR3 protein. The data contain about 15,000 distinct CDR3 sequences, approximately 53% of them singletons. The specimen sequenced was peripheral blood. Receptors were obtained from a woman under 40 with Graves' ophthalmopathy. The conserved cysteine and the conserved F or W are not part of the CDR3 here. Size is stated for part of the rows, as once, few or many counts, or as a class when the clone is expanded.

.,TRBJ1-1,TRBV11-2,ASSLNPFYTEAF
many,TRBJ2-7,TRBV11-3,AGSLSHDWAGDPYEQY
many,TRBJ2-3,TRBV15,ATSRGQGDADTQY
many,TRBJ2-1,TRBV6-1,ASSGQLDYNEQF
.,TRBJ2-4,TRBV24-1,ATSGGTAKNIQY
many,TRBJ2-5,TRBV6-2/TRBV6-3,ASRHNPRKQETQY
.,TRBJ2-7,TRBV7-2,ASSLGRSYEQY
.,TRBJ2-7,TRBV10-2,ASRSGLYEQY
.,TRBJ2-1,TRBV7-3,AGSPARSNNGRF
.,TRBJ2-2,TRBV7-2,ASSKNLGFRELF
few,TRBJ2-3,TRBV7-3,ASSAQGDTQY
.,TRBJ1-1,TRBV5-1,ASSGRIQNTEAF
.,TRBJ2-7,TRBV6-1,ASSVLAGEGSYEQY
.,TRBJ2-2,TRBV25-1,ASSARLAGDNTGELF
medium-sized,TRBJ2-2,TRBV20-1,SARTSGNTGELF
.,TRBJ1-4,TRBV3-1,ASRDPPNEKLF
medium-sized,TRBJ2-7,TRBV4-2,ASSQAGQIGSEQY
.,TRBJ2-7,TRBV7-9,ASTIGIDEQY
.,TRBJ1-2,TRBV25-1,ASSDGYYGYT
medium-sized,TRBJ2-1,TRBV19,ASSILVASGTSEQF
few,TRBJ2-5,TRBV5-4,ASSWAGTGGETQY
once,TRBJ2-3,TRBV9,ASSVRREDSIDTQY
.,TRBJ2-7,TRBV20-1,SARYRDEQY
.,TRBJ1-5,TRBV20-1,SARGIRGQPQH
many,TRBJ2-3,TRBV24-1,ATSLGFDGTDTQY
.,TRBJ2-7,TRBV10-3,AIRGLAGEGEQY
medium-sized,TRBJ1-2,TRBV4-2,ASSQGDGHYGYT
.,TRBJ1-2,TRBV10-3,AISGEGVNGYT
.,TRBJ2-7,TRBV29-1,SVKSGLASYEQY
many,TRBJ2-7,TRBV2,ASSASGRDYEQY
.,TRBJ2-2,TRBV2,ASIGSANTGELF
many,TRBJ1-2,TRBV30,AWSSLQGGGGHGYT
.,TRBJ1-5,TRBV7-8,ASSLVSANQPQH
.,TRBJ1-1,TRBV20-1,SARDGGRGDTEAF
few,TRBJ2-5,TRBV20-1,SASIGLAEETQY
medium-sized,TRBJ1-2,TRBV5-1,ASSLTGGGYYGYT
.,TRBJ1-4,TRBV7-9,ASSPDGATNEKLF
.,TRBJ2-3,TRBV5-1,ASSLGVDSDTQY
.,TRBJ2-3,TRBV7-7,AGSPQGSDTQY
.,TRBJ2-3,TRBV7-3,ASSLGPDTQY
medium-sized,TRBJ1-5,TRBV20-1,SALPGRGKGQPQH
.,TRBJ1-1,TRBV9,ASSVAGGGTEAF
.,TRBJ1-5,TRBV4-1,ASSQDQFGSGGNQPQH
few,TRBJ1-5,TRBV2,ASNQGGYNQPQH
few,TRBJ2-2,TRBV20-1,SARDEREGYTGELF
many,TRBJ1-1,TRBV4-1,ASAQRDSGGNTEAF
medium-sized,TRBJ1-1,TRBV14,ASSQEWGTEAF